This TCR beta chain emerged from a study of CD8+ T cells in alopecia areata. As for the study in general: People stayed on tofacitinib for 6 to 18 months, then stopped the drug for 6 months.

RNA was isolated and reverse transcribed to cDNA, the sequencing template. The data were produced by immunoSEQ multiplex PCR, yet TCRdb's version contains in-frame clones alone and is incomplete. The sample lists approximately 180,000 clones; roughly 58% were seen once. CDR1 SNHLY and CDR2 FYNNEI come from the germline V gene. The V and J ends lost 6 bases and 8 bases respectively, with 13 bases between them. This CDR3 region has 13 residues. Notes on this clone: Its specificity is unknown.

Study-wide points: Scalp and blood retained many expanded lesional clones during tofacitinib.

Treatment noted: oral pan-JAK inhibitor, 5-10 mg twice daily. The receptor comes from a human donor with alopecia areata. Here the sequenced sample was CD4+ T cells sorted from blood, taken between weeks 55 and 65, from a patient treated with tofacitinib. V is TRBV2 and J is TRBJ1-4, with unresolved D. CDR3 loop: CASRLHKSEKLFF. In nucleotides, the CDR3 is TGTGCCAGCAGGTTGCACAAAAGCGAAAAACTGTTTTTT.